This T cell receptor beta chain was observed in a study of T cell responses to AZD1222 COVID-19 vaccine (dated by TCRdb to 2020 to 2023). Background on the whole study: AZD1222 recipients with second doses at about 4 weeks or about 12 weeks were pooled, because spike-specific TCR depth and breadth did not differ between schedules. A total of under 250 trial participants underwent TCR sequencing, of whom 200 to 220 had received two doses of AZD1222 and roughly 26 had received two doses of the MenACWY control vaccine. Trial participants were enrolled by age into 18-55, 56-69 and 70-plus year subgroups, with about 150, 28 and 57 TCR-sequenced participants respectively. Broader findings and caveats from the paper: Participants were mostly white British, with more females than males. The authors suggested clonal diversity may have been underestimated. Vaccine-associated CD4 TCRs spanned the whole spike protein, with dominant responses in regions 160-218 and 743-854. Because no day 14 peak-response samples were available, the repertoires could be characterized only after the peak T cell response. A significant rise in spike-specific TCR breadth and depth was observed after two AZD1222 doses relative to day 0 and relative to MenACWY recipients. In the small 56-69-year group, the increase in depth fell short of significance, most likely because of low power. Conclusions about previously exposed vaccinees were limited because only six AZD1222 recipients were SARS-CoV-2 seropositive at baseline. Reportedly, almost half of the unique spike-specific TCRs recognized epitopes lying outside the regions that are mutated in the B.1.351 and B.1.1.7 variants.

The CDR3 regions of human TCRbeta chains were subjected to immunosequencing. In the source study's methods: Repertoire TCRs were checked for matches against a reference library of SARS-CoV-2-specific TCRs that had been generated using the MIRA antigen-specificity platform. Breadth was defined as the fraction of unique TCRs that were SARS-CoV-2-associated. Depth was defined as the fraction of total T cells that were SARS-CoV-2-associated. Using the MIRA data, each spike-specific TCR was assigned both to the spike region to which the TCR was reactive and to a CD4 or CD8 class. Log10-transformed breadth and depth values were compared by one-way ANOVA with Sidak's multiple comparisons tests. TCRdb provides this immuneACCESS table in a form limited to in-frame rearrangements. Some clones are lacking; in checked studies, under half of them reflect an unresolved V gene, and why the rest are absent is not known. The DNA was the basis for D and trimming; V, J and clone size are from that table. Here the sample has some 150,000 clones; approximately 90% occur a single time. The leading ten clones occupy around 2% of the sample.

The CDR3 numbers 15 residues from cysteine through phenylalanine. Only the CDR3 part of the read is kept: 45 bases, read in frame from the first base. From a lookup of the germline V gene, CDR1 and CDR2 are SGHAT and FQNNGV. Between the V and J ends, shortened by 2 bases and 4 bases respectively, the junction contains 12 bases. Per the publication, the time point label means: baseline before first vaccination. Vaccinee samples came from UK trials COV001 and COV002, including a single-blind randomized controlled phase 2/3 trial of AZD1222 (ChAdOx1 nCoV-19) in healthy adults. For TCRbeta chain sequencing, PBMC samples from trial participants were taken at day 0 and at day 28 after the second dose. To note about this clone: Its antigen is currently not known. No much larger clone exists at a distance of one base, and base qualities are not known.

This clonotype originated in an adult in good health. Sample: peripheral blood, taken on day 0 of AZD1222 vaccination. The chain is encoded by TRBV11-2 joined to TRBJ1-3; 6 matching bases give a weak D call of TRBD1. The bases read TGTGCCAGCAGCTTACCGGGACATTTGGGAAACACCATATATTTT. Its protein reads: CASSLPGHLGNTIYF.